This T cell receptor beta chain was identified in a study of STAT5B mutations in CD4+ large granular lymphocyte leukemia. Points on this clone: Antigen: not known.

The germline V gene encodes CDR1 MDHEN and CDR2 SYDVKM. With V trimmed by 6 bases and J by 0 bases, 5 bases remained unmatched. This CDR3 spans 15 amino acids. Study findings and constraints: Patient CD4-sorted repertoires stayed more clonal than healthy ones after leukemic-clone removal. No patients shared main leukemic clonotypes, though 20% to 25% appeared at low frequency elsewhere. 8/27 top patient clones versus 2/35 control clones were TRBV06-family.

The survey-level immunoSEQ assay was used. Repertoires were generated with immunoSEQ multiplex PCR, while TCRdb's copy carries only in-frame clones and drops some. The sample consists of more than 25,000 clones, just under 80% of them appearing once. Source material: CD4+ T cells from blood buffy coats. The receptor was derived from a human donor in good health. The chain recombines TRBV28 with TRBJ2-7; 10 nucleotides agree with TRBD1. CDR3 in amino acids: CASRTGQGSSYEQYV. The CDR3 DNA is TGTGCCAGCAGGACGGGACAGGGGAGCTCCTACGAGCAGTACGTC.